These 23 T cell receptor beta chains came from one sample sequenced in a study of control samples from healthy donors and cancer patients. Measured with immunoSEQ multiplex PCR; TCRdb has only the in-frame clones, and not every one. The table has about 130,000 clones, over 85% seen once. What was sequenced was blood. The receptors stem from a man aged 25 to 45 in good health.

The chain carries TRBV19 and TRBJ1-2; tentative D call: TRBD1 (6 bases). Trimming stripped 6 bases from V and 3 bases from J, with 14 bases between. The CDR3 runs 14 residues. Germline values: CDR1 LNHDA, CDR2 SQIVND (reference sequence). CDR3 sequence reads: CASSHPTGYYGYTF. DNA of the CDR3: TGTGCCAGTAGCCATCCCACAGGGTACTATGGCTACACCTTC.

This clone has only one observation. The CDR3 DNA is TGTGCCAGCAGCGTAGAAGCCAATGAGCAGTTCTTC. It is translated as CASSVEANEQFF. The chain uses TRBV9 and TRBJ2-1, with unresolved D. CDR3 length: 12 residues. Between the trimmed V and J ends, which lost 0 bases and 6 bases, there was a span of 4 bases. Germline loops: CDR1 SGDLS, CDR2 YYNGEE.

J is TRBJ2-5 and V is TRBV7-2, with 9 positions matching TRBD1. V was pared by 1 base and J by 6 bases, with 6 bases of the junction left unmatched. Looked up from germline, CDR1 is SGHTA and CDR2 is FQGNSA. The CDR3 has 15 amino acids. The CDR3 loop is CASSLDRGLGKTQYF. CDR3 nucleotides: TGTGCCAGCAGCTTAGACAGGGGGCTGGGAAAGACCCAGTACTTC.

The rearrangement joins TRBV28 to TRBJ2-1, with D hard to call. This CDR3 has 14 residues. Germline assignment: CDR1 MDHEN and CDR2 SYDVKM. V lost 3 bases to trimming and J lost 2 bases, with 8 bases between them. The CDR3 nucleotides are TGTGCCAGCAGTTTCCGGACCGCCTACAATGAGCAGTTCTTC. It codes for CASSFRTAYNEQFF.

V is TRBV4-1 and J is TRBJ2-7; a possible D gene is TRBD2 (6 bases). CDR1 is MGHRA and CDR2 is YSYEKL in the germline V gene. The CDR3 covers 13 residues. V was clipped by 3 bases and J by 3 bases, with 9 bases between them. The CDR3: CASSHPDYYEQYF. The CDR3 coding sequence is TGCGCCAGCAGCCACCCGGACTACTACGAGCAGTACTTC.

This rearrangement joins TRBV9 to TRBJ2-5; 7 nucleotides agree with TRBD2. The V gene's germline CDR1 is SGDLS and CDR2 YYNGEE. CDR3 length equals 14 residues. With 0 bases clipped from V and 2 bases from J, the junction kept 1 base outside the gene matches. CDR3 loop: CASSVAGRQETQYF. The DNA for the CDR3 is TGTGCCAGCAGCGTAGCCGGGAGGCAAGAGACCCAGTACTTC.

The chain carries TRBV5-1 and TRBJ2-2; 7 nucleotides agree with TRBD2. Unmatched junction bases numbered 5, after V lost 0 bases and J lost 6 bases. The CDR3 is made up of 15 amino acids. Germline CDR1 SGHRS, CDR2 YFSETQ. The CDR3 sequence: CASSLGPGGSGELFF. The CDR3 DNA sequence: TGCGCCAGCAGCTTGGGACCCGGGGGGTCCGGGGAGCTGTTTTTT.

This clone was found once. This chain uses TRBV24-1 with TRBJ2-7, with D uncertain. This CDR3 is 12 amino acids long. From germline, CDR1 is KGHDR and CDR2 SFDVKD. The V end was cut by 6 bases, the J end by 6 bases, with 11 bases between. The CDR3 DNA sequence: TGTGCCACCAGTCTGGGCGGCGGCGAGCAGTACTTC. Encoded protein: CATSLGGGEQYF.

This chain connects TRBV19 to TRBJ1-6; 11 nucleotides line up with TRBD1. Germline trimming cut 5 bases from V and 6 bases from J; bases unmatched to any gene: 3. The CDR3 covers 15 residues. Looked up from germline, CDR1 is LNHDA and CDR2 is SQIVND (reference sequence). CDR3 in amino acids: CASSFGTGGNSPLHF. The DNA of the CDR3 is TGTGCCAGTAGTTTCGGGACAGGGGGTAATTCACCCCTCCACTTT.

The rearrangement uses TRBV5-1 and TRBJ1-2, with TRBD1 matching 8 bases. Germline V gene lookup returns CDR1 SGHRS and CDR2 YFSETQ. This CDR3 contains 11 residues. V lost 7 bases and J lost 10; bases outside the gene matches: 6. The CDR3 sequence is CASWIQGAYTF. The CDR3 DNA sequence: TGCGCCAGCTGGATCCAGGGGGCCTACACCTTC. The full variable domain, completed using reference TRBV5-1 and TRBJ1-2, is KAGVTQTPRYLIKTRGQQVTLSCSPISGHRSVSWYQQTPGQGLQFLFEYFSETQRNKGNFPGRFSGRQFSNSRSEMNVSTLELGDSALYLCASWIQGAYTFGSGTRLTVV.

The gene calls are TRBV2 and TRBJ1-2; 12 bases fit TRBD1. The ends lost 4 bases at V and 1 base at J; junction bases unmatched: 10. This CDR3 comprises 18 residues. The germline CDR1 and CDR2 sequences are SNHLY and FYNNEI. The CDR3 reads CASSAGTGGRNHNYGYTF. The CDR3 coding sequence is TGTGCCAGCAGTGCCGGGACAGGGGGCAGGAATCATAACTATGGCTACACCTTC. The entire variable domain, with the rest obtained from reference TRBV2 and TRBJ1-2, is as follows: EPEVTQTPSHQVTQMGQEVILRCVPISNHLYFYWYRQILGQKVEFLVSFYNNEISEKSEIFDDQFSVERPDGSNFTLKIRSTKLEDSAMYFCASSAGTGGRNHNYGYTFGSGTRLTVV.

This chain links TRBV7-9 with TRBJ1-2; D possibly corresponds to TRBD1 (5 bases). This CDR3 has 14 amino acids. Germline values: CDR1 SEHNR, CDR2 FQNEAQ (reference sequence). V was cut by 8 bases and J by 0 bases, with 13 bases left in between. The CDR3, as DNA: TGTGCCAGCGCGGGAGGGGCGGCTAACTATGGCTACACCTTC. This gives the protein CASAGGAANYGYTF. Using reference TRBV7-9 and TRBJ1-2 for the parts outside the CDR3, the full variable domain is DTGVSQNPRHKITKRGQNVTFRCDPISEHNRLYWYRQTLGQGPEFLTYFQNEAQLEKSRLLSDRFSAERPKGSFSTLEIQRTEQGDSAMYLCASAGGAANYGYTFGSGTRLTVV.

This chain connects TRBV28 to TRBJ2-5; no clear D. Germline CDR1 is MDHEN and CDR2 is SYDVKM. The CDR3 is 13 amino acids. CDR3 amino acids: CAASSSGQETQYF. The CDR3 DNA reads as TGTGCTGCGAGTTCCAGTGGCCAAGAGACCCAGTACTTC.

The chain links TRBV6-5 to TRBJ2-7; perhaps TRBD1 as D (5 bases). V was cut by 5 bases and J by 7 bases, with 18 bases left in between. This CDR3 spans 14 amino acids. CDR1 and CDR2 from the germline V gene are MNHEY and SVGAGI. The CDR3 protein is CASSPGSRSGEQYF. The CDR3 DNA follows: TGTGCCAGCAGTCCAGGGTCTAGGTCGGGTGAGCAGTACTTC.

This sequence joins TRBV10-2 and TRBJ2-1; the D gene is possibly TRBD2 (6 bases). Germline V CDR1 and CDR2: WSHSY, SAAADI. Trimming removed 6 bases from V and 0 bases from J, with 15 bases in between. The CDR3 sequence is 16 residues long. The CDR3 reads CASRGRVAVSYNEQFF. For the CDR3, the DNA is TGCGCCAGCAGGGGAAGGGTAGCGGTCTCCTACAATGAGCAGTTCTTC.

The CDR3 DNA is TGTGCCAGCAGCAAAGTAGGGCCACAGGGGCCAGGGAGTTTAGGCCAGCCCCAGCATTTT. Residues: CASSKVGPQGPGSLGQPQHF. The V gene is TRBV21-1, the J gene TRBJ1-5; the tabulated D call, TRBD1, remains unverified against the DNA. TRBV21-1 is given as a pseudogene. The CDR3 is made up of 20 amino acids.

About this clone: A junction boundary mismatches the germline segment, possibly from a read error. The chain joins TRBV19 to TRBJ1-3; D might be TRBD1 (6 bases). From germline, CDR1 is LNHDA and CDR2 SQIVND (reference sequence). The CDR3 loop spans 14 amino acids. CDR3 loop: CASTLQGSGNTTYF. The CDR3 nucleotides read TGTGCCAGTACCCTACAGGGCTCTGGAAACACCACATATTTT.

The chain links TRBV5-1 to TRBJ1-5; no firm D call. Between the trimmed V and J ends, which lost 4 bases and 1 base, there was a span of 6 bases. Germline CDR1 SGHRS, CDR2 YFSETQ. This CDR3 has 13 residues. The DNA of the CDR3 is TGCGCCAGCAGCGCGGGGAGCAATCAGCCCCAGCATTTT. Encoded protein: CASSAGSNQPQHF.

The rearrangement links TRBV28 to TRBJ1-5; TRBD1 matches 9 bases. The CDR3 runs to 16 residues. V was clipped by 3 bases and J by 6 bases; unmatched bases: 9. CDR1 is MDHEN, CDR2 SYDVKM, per germline. In DNA form, the CDR3 reads TGTGCCAGCAGTTTCGGGGACAGGGCGTACACTCAGCCCCAGCATTTT. Its protein is CASSFGDRAYTQPQHF.

This chain uses TRBV12-3 or TRBV12-4 with TRBJ1-2, with 7 bases that match TRBD1. The ends lost 4 bases at V and 9 bases at J; junction bases unmatched: 5. This CDR3 region has 12 residues. CDR3 bases: TGTGCCAGCAGTTCCGACAGGGAACGCTACACCTTC. Translated, it gives CASSSDRERYTF.

The chain uses TRBV14 and TRBJ2-1; 7 bases match TRBD1. The CDR3 length is 13 residues. Losses at the gene ends were 3 bases for V and 10 bases for J; bases not matched to a gene: 6. Germline V gives CDR1 SGHDN, CDR2 FVKESK. The CDR3 is CASSQYRGTEQFF. The CDR3 DNA follows: TGTGCCAGCAGCCAGTACAGGGGAACAGAGCAGTTCTTC.

The rearrangement joins TRBV12-5 to TRBJ2-5; D gene uncertain. The CDR3 sequence is 15 residues long. V lost 2 bases and J lost 4, with 14 bases in between. Germline assignment: CDR1 LGHNT and CDR2 FRNRAP. For the CDR3, the DNA is TGTGCTAGTGGTTTGAACCCCCGCCCCGGAGAGACCCAGTACTTC. Protein product: CASGLNPRPGETQYF.

The chain links TRBV4-3 to TRBJ1-1; tentative D call: TRBD1 (6 bases). This CDR3 contains 15 residues. Germline loops: CDR1 LGHNA, CDR2 YSLEER. Trimming shortened V by 3 bases and J by 1 base, and 12 bases separated the two germline ends. The CDR3: CASSQTLTGNTEAFF. In DNA form, the CDR3 reads TGCGCCAGCAGCCAGACCTTGACAGGGAACACTGAAGCTTTCTTT.